The TCR beta chain described here comes from a study of CD8+CD57+ T cells in acquired aplastic anemia. A note on this clonotype: Its antigen is unknown.

The CDR3 is 13 residues long. The trim removed 3 bases at V and 5 bases at J, leaving 4 bases unmatched. Germline V gives CDR1 DFQATT, CDR2 SNEGSKA (reference sequence). Genomic DNA acted as the template from which TCR beta VDJ combination and CDR3 sequence profiling were carried out. TCRdb processed the reads anew with MiXCR; each CDR3 protein has one entry. Of around 250,000 distinct CDR3 sequences listed, approximately 79% were seen once; the top ten hold 40% to 50%. Study results and caveats: Patients shared approximately 30 CD8+ CDR3 sequences with controls.

Those patients picked for sequencing had displayed CD8+CD57+ cell expansion on flow cytometry. The specimen sequenced was sorted CD4+, CD8+, or CD8+CD57+ T cells (not recorded which) from PBMCs. This sequence originates from a human donor with aplastic anemia. The rearrangement links TRBV20-1 to TRBJ2-7, with 10 nucleotides matching TRBD1. DNA of the CDR3: TGCAGTGCTAGGACAGGGGGCGTAGACGAGCAGTACTTC. Translating gives CSARTGGVDEQYF.